The 17 T cell receptor beta chains presented below share a single source sample, sequenced in a study of T cell changes during pregnancy in multiple sclerosis. The table came from immunoSEQ multiplex PCR; TCRdb's copy has only in-frame clones and leaves some out. The data show tens of thousands of clones, about 91% seen once. This specimen was peripheral blood, taken in the first trimester of pregnancy. The receptors were gathered from a female donor with multiple sclerosis, enrolled in a pregnancy study.

This chain uses TRBV7-2 with TRBJ1-2; the match to TRBD1 covers 10 bases. With V trimmed by 11 bases and J by 7 bases, 13 bases remained unmatched. There are 14 residues in the CDR3. Per germline, CDR1 SGHTA and CDR2 FQGNSA. CDR3 DNA sequence: TGTGCCGGGTACGGGACAGGGGTTATGAGTGGCTACACCTTC. This sequence encodes CAGYGTGVMSGYTF.

The rearrangement joins TRBV6-5 to TRBJ2-7; 8 bases line up with TRBD1. CDR3 size: 14 residues. V lost 6 bases and J lost 2; bases outside the gene matches: 6. Germline CDR1 reads MNHEY; CDR2 reads SVGAGI. CDR3 protein: CASSLRGPPYEQYF. The CDR3 DNA sequence: TGTGCCAGCAGCCTCAGGGGGCCCCCCTACGAGCAGTACTTC.

The V gene is TRBV7-9, the J gene TRBJ2-2; a weak D match, TRBD2 (6 bases). The V end was cut by 5 bases, the J end by 4 bases, with 17 bases between. The CDR3 is 16 amino acids. Germline V lookup: CDR1 SEHNR, CDR2 FQNEAQ (reference sequence). The CDR3 region has the DNA TGTGCCAGCAGCCCAACCGGGGGTCGGGGCACCGGGGAGCTGTTTTTT. Protein sequence: CASSPTGGRGTGELFF. Supplemented by reference TRBV7-9 and TRBJ2-2, the full variable domain reads DTGVSQNPRHKITKRGQNVTFRCDPISEHNRLYWYRQTLGQGPEFLTYFQNEAQLEKSRLLSDRFSAERPKGSFSTLEIQRTEQGDSAMYLCASSPTGGRGTGELFFGEGSRLTVL.

The rearrangement joins TRBV10-3 to TRBJ1-6; maybe TRBD1 (6 bases). CDR3 size: 15 residues. V lost 2 bases, J lost 4 bases, and 9 bases lay in between. Germline lookup yields CDR1 ENHRY and CDR2 SYGVKD. This chain's CDR3 is CAISEPQGYNSPLHF. The DNA of the CDR3 is TGTGCCATCAGTGAGCCTCAGGGGTATAATTCACCCCTCCACTTT.

Comments on this clone: This same CDR3 is encoded by further DNA sequences in the sample. The J gene is TRBJ2-5, the V gene TRBV7-9; a possible D gene is TRBD2 (6 bases). The V gene lost 4 bases and the J gene lost 4 bases, with 10 bases spanning the gap. CDR3 length: 13 residues. Germline V CDR1 and CDR2: SEHNR, FQNEAQ (reference sequence). The CDR3 sequence: CASSSVGGETQYF. The CDR3 region has the DNA TGTGCCAGCAGCTCGGTGGGGGGAGAGACCCAGTACTTC.

This chain links TRBV19 with TRBJ2-2; 7 nucleotides match TRBD2. Unmatched junction bases numbered 1, after V lost 3 bases and J lost 6 bases. Germline CDR1 and CDR2: LNHDA and SQIVND (reference sequence). The CDR3 extends over 13 amino acids. CDR3 loop: CASSMGGAGELFF. In DNA form, the CDR3 reads TGTGCCAGTAGTATGGGGGGGGCCGGGGAGCTGTTTTTT.

This clone has only one observation. The rearrangement joins TRBV7-9 to TRBJ1-4; no reliable D call. The CDR3 extends over 15 amino acids. Trimming left V 5 bases short and J 5 bases short, with 15 bases between. Germline CDR1 and CDR2: SEHNR and FQNEAQ (reference sequence). The CDR3 sequence: CASSPGAFSNEKLFF. The CDR3 DNA follows: TGTGCCAGCAGCCCCGGTGCTTTCTCAAATGAAAAACTGTTTTTT.

The rearrangement joins TRBV27 to TRBJ1-1; TRBD1 is a possible D gene (5 bases). The germline V and J ends were trimmed by 5 bases and 4 bases, with 14 bases remaining between them. Germline CDR1 is MNHEY and CDR2 is SMNVEV (reference sequence). CDR3 length: 14 amino acids. The CDR3 loop is CASSTQGGGTEAFF. The CDR3 region has the DNA TGTGCCAGCAGTACCCAGGGAGGCGGCACTGAAGCTTTCTTT.

The chain joins TRBV19 to TRBJ2-2, with D unclear. The CDR3 contains 16 residues. With 5 bases removed from V and 0 bases from J, the gap between germline ends came to 13 bases. The V gene's germline CDR1 is LNHDA and CDR2 SQIVND (reference sequence). Here the CDR3 reads CASSWSKSSNTGELFF. CDR3 in DNA: TGTGCCAGTAGTTGGAGTAAATCATCGAACACCGGGGAGCTGTTTTTT.

V gene TRBV7-6 combines with J gene TRBJ2-1; 12 nucleotides agree with TRBD2. Trimming at V came to 1 base and at J to 8 bases, leaving 12 bases not matched to a gene. CDR3 length: 18 residues. Per the germline V gene, CDR1 is SGHVS and CDR2 is FNYEAQ. The CDR3, as DNA: TGTGCCAGCAGCTTAGATAGGGCTAGCGGGGGGGTAACAGATGAGCAGTTCTTC. Translation gives CASSLDRASGGVTDEQFF.

The chain uses TRBV7-6 and TRBJ1-2; D is unclear. CDR1 and CDR2 (germline): SGHVS, FNYEAQ. V dropped 1 base and J dropped 2 bases, with 8 bases sitting between them. The CDR3 sequence is 14 residues long. CDR3 sequence reads: CASSLGAGNYGYTF. CDR3 coding DNA: TGTGCCAGCAGCTTAGGGGCGGGGAACTATGGCTACACCTTC.

The chain has TRBV7-8 and TRBJ1-5; TRBD1 matches 10 bases. V dropped 6 bases and J dropped 4; count of bases not matched to a gene: 6. Germline CDR1 reads SGHVS; CDR2 reads FQNEAQ. CDR3 length: 15 residues. The CDR3 loop reads CASSKTGGMNQPQHF. The DNA for the CDR3 is TGTGCCAGCAGTAAGACAGGGGGCATGAATCAGCCCCAGCATTTT.

The chain employs TRBV7-8 and TRBJ2-3, with 8 bases lining up with TRBD2. This CDR3 has 16 residues. Per the germline V gene, CDR1 is SGHVS and CDR2 is FQNEAQ. Trimming took 1 base from V and 4 from J; bases not matched to a gene: 7. The DNA of the CDR3 is TGTGCCAGCAGCTTAGAGAGTCGGGGGGGGCCAGATACGCAGTATTTT. Protein: CASSLESRGGPDTQYF.

The V and J genes are TRBV5-1 and TRBJ1-4; possible D gene TRBD1, 5 bases. With 4 bases removed from V and 7 bases from J, the gap between germline ends came to 17 bases. The CDR3 extends over 15 amino acids. Germline CDR1 reads SGHRS; CDR2 reads YFSETQ. CDR3: CASSLGSPQGEKLFF. The CDR3 coding sequence is TGCGCCAGCAGCCTCGGGAGCCCCCAGGGTGAAAAACTGTTTTTT.

The genes are TRBV11-1 and TRBJ2-5; 7 positions match TRBD2. CDR1 and CDR2 (germline): SGHAT, FQDESV (reference sequence). The V gene end was trimmed by 1 base and the J gene end by 4 bases; junction bases not matched to a gene: 3. CDR3 size: 14 residues. The CDR3 sequence is CASSLVGGGETQYF. CDR3 DNA: TGTGCCAGCAGCTTAGTGGGGGGGGGAGAGACCCAGTACTTC.

The chain is built from TRBV4-2 and TRBJ2-7, with 8 bases lining up with TRBD2. The CDR3 extends over 15 amino acids. Trimming removed 0 bases from V and 1 base from J; junction bases left unmatched: 2. In germline, CDR1 is LGHNA, CDR2 YNFKEQ. The DNA for the CDR3 is TGTGCCAGCAGCCAAGAAACTAGCGGTTCCTACGAGCAGTACTTC. Encoded protein: CASSQETSGSYEQYF.

The chain combines TRBV7-2 with TRBJ1-1, with a tentative D call TRBD1 (5 bases). Germline V gene data show CDR1 as SGHTA and CDR2 as FQGNSA. V gave up 4 bases and J gave up 6 bases, with 12 bases separating them. The CDR3 length is 13 residues. CDR3 nucleotide sequence: TGTGCCAGCAGCTGGACCTTAGGGGCTGAAGCTTTCTTT. This sequence encodes CASSWTLGAEAFF.